Here is one T cell receptor beta chain with its context. Profiled with immunoSEQ multiplex PCR; TCRdb holds only in-frame clones, not every one. The top ten clones hold 0.35% to 0.45% of a sample with 65,000 to 85,000 clones, just under 95% of them seen once. The entry originates in a study of technical replicates of blood from a handful of donors. The V end was cut by 0 bases, the J end by 7 bases, with 17 bases between. This CDR3 is 15 amino acids long. CDR1 is SGDLS and CDR2 is YYNGEE in the germline V gene. The chain is built from TRBV9 and TRBJ2-7, with a weak D call TRBD1 (5 bases). Material for sequencing was T cells isolated from PBMCs. The TCR sequence derives from a human donor in good health. The CDR3, as DNA: TGTGCCAGCAGCGTAGCAAGGGGCCTTGGAGAGGAGCAGTACTTC. Translating it yields CASSVARGLGEEQYF.